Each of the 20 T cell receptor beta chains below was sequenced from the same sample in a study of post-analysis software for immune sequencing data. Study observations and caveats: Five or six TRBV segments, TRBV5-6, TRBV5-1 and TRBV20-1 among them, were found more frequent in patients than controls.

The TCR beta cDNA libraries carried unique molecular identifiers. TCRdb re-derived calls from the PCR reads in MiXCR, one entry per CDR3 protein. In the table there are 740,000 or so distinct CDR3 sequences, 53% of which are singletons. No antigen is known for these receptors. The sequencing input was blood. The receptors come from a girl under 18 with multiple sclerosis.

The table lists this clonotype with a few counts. The CDR3 loop reads CASSSGTGGGQPQHF. The CDR3 nucleotides read TGTGCCAGCAGTTCCGGGACAGGGGGCGGTCAGCCCCAGCATTTT. The J gene is TRBJ1-5, the V gene TRBV28; 12 bases are shared with TRBD1. The CDR3 covers 15 residues. The V and J ends lost 4 bases and 6 bases, in that order; junction bases with no gene match: 4. The germline V gene has CDR1 MDHEN and CDR2 SYDVKM.

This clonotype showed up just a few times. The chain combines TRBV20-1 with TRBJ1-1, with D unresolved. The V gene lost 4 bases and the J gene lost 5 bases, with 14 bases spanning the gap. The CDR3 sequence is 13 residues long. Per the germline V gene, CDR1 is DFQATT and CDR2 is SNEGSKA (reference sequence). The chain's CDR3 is CSAIRHDGTEAFF. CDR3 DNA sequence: TGCAGTGCTATCAGACACGACGGGACTGAAGCTTTCTTT.

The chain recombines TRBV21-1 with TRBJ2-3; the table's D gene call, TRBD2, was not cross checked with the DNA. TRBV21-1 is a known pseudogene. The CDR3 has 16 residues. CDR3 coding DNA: TGTGCCAGCAGCACAGTAGGACTAGCGGGATCAGATACGCAGTATTTT. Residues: CASSTVGLAGSDTQYF.

The CDR3 here is CASSQGPINQPQHF. Here the CDR3 DNA reads TGTGCCAGCAGCCAAGGGCCCATCAATCAGCCCCAGCATTTT. The V gene is TRBV3-1, the J gene TRBJ1-5; no definite D call. Germline V gene data show CDR1 as LGHDT and CDR2 as YNNKEL (reference sequence). The V end lost 1 base, the J end lost 3 bases, and 7 bases lay between the germline ends. The CDR3 spans 14 residues.

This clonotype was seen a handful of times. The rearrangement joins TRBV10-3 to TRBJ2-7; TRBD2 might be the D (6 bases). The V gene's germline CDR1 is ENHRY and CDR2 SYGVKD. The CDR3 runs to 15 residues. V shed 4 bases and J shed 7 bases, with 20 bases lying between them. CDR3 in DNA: TGTGCCATCAGTGTTGTTGGGACTTCCCTTGGGGAGCAGTACTTC. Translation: CAISVVGTSLGEQYF.

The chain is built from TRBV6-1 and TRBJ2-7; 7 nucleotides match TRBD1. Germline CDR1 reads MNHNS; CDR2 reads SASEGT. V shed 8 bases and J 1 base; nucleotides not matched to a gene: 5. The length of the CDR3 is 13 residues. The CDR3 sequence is CASSGTESYEQYF. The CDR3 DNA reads TGTGCCAGCTCCGGGACAGAGTCCTACGAGCAGTACTTC.

CDR3 sequence: CAGGTSGQETQYF. In DNA, the CDR3 is TGTGCCGGCGGGACTAGCGGCCAAGAGACCCAGTACTTC. This chain connects TRBV6-2 or TRBV6-3 to TRBJ2-5; 11 bases match TRBD2. CDR1 is MNHEY, CDR2 SVGEGT, per germline. The CDR3 length is 13 residues. Trimming took 11 bases from V and 1 from J; bases not matched to a gene: 3.

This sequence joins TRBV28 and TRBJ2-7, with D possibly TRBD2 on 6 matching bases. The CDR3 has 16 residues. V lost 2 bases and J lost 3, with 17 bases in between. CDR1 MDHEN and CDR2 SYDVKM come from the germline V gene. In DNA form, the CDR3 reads TGTGCCAGCAGTTTACGGGATGGGAGGTCTGACTACGAGCAGTACTTC. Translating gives CASSLRDGRSDYEQYF.

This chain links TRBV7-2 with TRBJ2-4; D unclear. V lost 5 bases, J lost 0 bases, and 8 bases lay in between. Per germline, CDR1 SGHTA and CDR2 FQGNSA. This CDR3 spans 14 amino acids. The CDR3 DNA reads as TGTGCCAGCAGCACGCCCGTAGCCAAAAACATTCAGTACTTC. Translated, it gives CASSTPVAKNIQYF.

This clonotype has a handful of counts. CDR3 protein: CASSLDTHTEAFF. The DNA for the CDR3 is TGCGCCAGCAGCTTGGACACCCACACTGAAGCTTTCTTT. The rearrangement links TRBV5-1 to TRBJ1-1; the D is unclear. The CDR3 loop spans 13 amino acids. Between the trimmed V and J ends, which lost 0 bases and 3 bases, there was a span of 6 bases. Germline V gene sequence: CDR1 SGHRS, CDR2 YFSETQ.

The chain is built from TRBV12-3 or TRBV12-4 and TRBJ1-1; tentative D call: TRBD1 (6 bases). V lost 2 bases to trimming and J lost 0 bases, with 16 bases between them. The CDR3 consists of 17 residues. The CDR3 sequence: CASSLRDTLDMNTEAFF. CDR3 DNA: TGTGCCAGCAGTTTAAGGGACACCCTGGATATGAACACTGAAGCTTTCTTT.

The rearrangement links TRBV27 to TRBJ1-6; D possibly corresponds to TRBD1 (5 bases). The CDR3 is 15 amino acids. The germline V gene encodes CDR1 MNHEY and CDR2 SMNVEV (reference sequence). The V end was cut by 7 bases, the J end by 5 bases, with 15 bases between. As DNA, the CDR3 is TGTGCCAGCACCGAAATGGGGGACGATAATTCACCCCTCCACTTT. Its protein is CASTEMGDDNSPLHF.

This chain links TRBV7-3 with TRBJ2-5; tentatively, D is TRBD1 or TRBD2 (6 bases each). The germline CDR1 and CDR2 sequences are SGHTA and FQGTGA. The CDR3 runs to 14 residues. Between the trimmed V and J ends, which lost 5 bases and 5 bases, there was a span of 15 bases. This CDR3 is CASSATRGRETQYF. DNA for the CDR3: TGTGCCAGCAGCGCCACCCGGGGGCGGGAGACCCAGTACTTC.

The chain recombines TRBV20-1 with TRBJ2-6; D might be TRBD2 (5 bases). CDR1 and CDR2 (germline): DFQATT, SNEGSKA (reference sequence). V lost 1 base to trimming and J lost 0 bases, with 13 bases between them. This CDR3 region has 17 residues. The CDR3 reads CSARVGLTSSGANVLTF. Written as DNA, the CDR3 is TGCAGTGCTAGAGTTGGACTTACGAGCTCTGGGGCCAACGTCCTGACTTTC.

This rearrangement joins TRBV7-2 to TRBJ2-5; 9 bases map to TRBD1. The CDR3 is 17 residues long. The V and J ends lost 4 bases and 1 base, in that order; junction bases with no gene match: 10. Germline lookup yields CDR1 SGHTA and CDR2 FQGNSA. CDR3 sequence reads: CASSSGTGYAGQETQYF. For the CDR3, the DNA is TGTGCCAGCAGCTCCGGGACAGGGTATGCAGGCCAAGAGACCCAGTACTTC.

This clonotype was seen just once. DNA of the CDR3: TGCAGACTACCCCCGGGCCGTACTTTGGATTCACCCCTCCACTTT. Translated: CRLPPGRTLDSPLHF. The gene calls are TRBV29-1 and TRBJ1-6; D ambiguous. This CDR3 comprises 15 residues. Germline values: CDR1 SQVTM, CDR2 ANQGSEA.

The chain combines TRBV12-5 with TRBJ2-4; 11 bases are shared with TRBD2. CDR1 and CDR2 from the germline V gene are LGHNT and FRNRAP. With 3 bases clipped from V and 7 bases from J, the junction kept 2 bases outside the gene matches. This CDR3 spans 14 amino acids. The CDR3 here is CASGFTSGSNIQYF. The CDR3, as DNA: TGTGCTAGTGGTTTTACTAGCGGGAGCAACATTCAGTACTTC.

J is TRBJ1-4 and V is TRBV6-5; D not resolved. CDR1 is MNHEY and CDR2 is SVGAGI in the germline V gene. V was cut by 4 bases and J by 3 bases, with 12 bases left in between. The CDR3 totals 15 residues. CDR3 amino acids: CASSSGFVANEKLFF. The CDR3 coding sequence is TGTGCCAGCAGTTCGGGGTTCGTTGCTAATGAAAAACTGTTTTTT.

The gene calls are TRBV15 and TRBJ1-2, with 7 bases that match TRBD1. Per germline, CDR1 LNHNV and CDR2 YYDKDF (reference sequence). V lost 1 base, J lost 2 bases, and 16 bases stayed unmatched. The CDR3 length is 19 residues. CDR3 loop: CATSRGPGGDTIRNYGYTF. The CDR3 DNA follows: TGTGCCACCAGCAGAGGCCCAGGGGGGGACACCATTCGGAACTATGGCTACACCTTC.

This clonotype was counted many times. CDR3 region: CASSSRVQDPYGYTF. The CDR3 coding sequence is TGTGCCAGCAGCTCCCGGGTTCAGGATCCCTATGGCTACACCTTC. This rearrangement joins TRBV3-1 to TRBJ1-2; no reliable D call. The V and J ends lost 5 bases and 4 bases respectively, with 17 bases between them. The CDR3 runs 15 residues. The germline CDR1 and CDR2 sequences are LGHDT and YNNKEL (reference sequence).